This T cell receptor (beta chain) came from a study of blood T cell repertoires in COVID-19. Study-level background: COVID-19 samples, acute and convalescent, were from the United States, Italy and Spain. The analysed material was cDNA or gDNA that came from T cells, B-cell-depleted T cells, or PBMCs.

The CDR3 has 14 residues. The J segment lost 5 bases and the V segment lost 5 bases, leaving 7 bases of the junction unmatched. Germline V CDR1 and CDR2: GTSNPN, SVGIG (reference sequence). Profiled with immunoSEQ multiplex PCR; TCRdb holds only in-frame clones, not every one. The sample has about 200,000 clones; 75% to 90% are singletons. The gene calls are TRBV30 and TRBJ1-4; TRBD1 agrees at 8 bases. The clonotype comes from a woman between 70 and 85 years old with COVID-19, enrolled during active disease. Material: peripheral blood. In DNA form, the CDR3 reads TGTGCCTGGGGGTCAGGGGGCGTCAATGAAAAACTGTTTTTT. Translation: CAWGSGGVNEKLFF.